This TCR beta chain originates from a study of blood T cell repertoires in COVID-19. Profiled with immunoSEQ multiplex PCR; TCRdb holds only in-frame clones, not every one. The table shows more than 200,000 clones, with more than 65% occurring only once. Specimen: peripheral blood. The sequence was obtained from a man aged 50 to 59 with active or convalescent COVID-19.

The CDR3 DNA reads TGTGCCTGGAATCTGGCGAACACTGAAGCTTTCTTT. It encodes CAWNLANTEAFF. The rearrangement links TRBV30 to TRBJ1-1, with no clear D. CDR1 and CDR2 (germline): GTSNPN, SVGIG (reference sequence). Trimming took 4 bases from V and 1 from J, leaving 7 bases between them. This CDR3 comprises 12 residues.